The entry below gives a single TCR beta chain sequence along with its context. Many counts were recorded for this clonotype. Its antigen is not yet known. Nothing much larger sits one base from this clone, and base qualities are not available. According to the germline V gene, CDR1 reads LGHNA and CDR2 reads YNFKEQ. The CDR3 runs 13 amino acids, cysteine and phenylalanine included. Only CDR3 DNA remains: 39 bases, in frame from the first base. V gives up 3 bases and J gives up 7 bases, and the segment between their germline ends measures 12 bases. The sample comes from a study of T cells in Graves' hyperthyroidism and ophthalmopathy (dated by TCRdb to 2018 to 2020). Some background on the complete study: A discovery cohort of around 100 patients, roughly 45 with Graves' ophthalmopathy and under 60 with stable Graves' hyperthyroidism, was used to find distinguishing TCR V-J signatures. An independent validation cohort of around 20 hyperthyroidism patients and some 15 patients who later progressed to ophthalmopathy tested prospective prediction of ophthalmopathy. For training and testing, the 100 or so patients in the discovery cohort were randomly divided in a 7:3 ratio. The study also compared thyroid tissue and blood T-cell repertoires from about 6 Graves' hyperthyroidism patients. After blood sampling, hyperthyroidism patients were treated with methimazole at a starting dose of 30 mg daily, and ophthalmopathy patients were treated with high-dose intravenous methylprednisolone. The paper describes TCR Vbeta CDR3 sequencing of 135 peripheral blood samples, made up of roughly 40 ophthalmopathy patients, approximately 76 hyperthyroidism patients and roughly 17 progressor patients.

The study excluded patients with uncontrolled infections, other autoimmune diseases, pregnancy or lactation. Diagnoses relied on clinical symptoms, serum thyroxine and TRAb, thyroid ultrasound and orbital computed tomography. Total RNA was extracted with Trizol reagent, and quality was checked on an Agilent 2100 Bioanalyzer. Amplification of TCR beta CDR3 regions was carried out from RNA transcripts. A first-round RT-PCR of the TCR CDR3 used the HTBI primer set with the Qiagen OneStep RT-PCR kit. The libraries were constructed in a second round of multiplex PCR and then size-selected and purified. Libraries were sequenced paired-end with 100 bp reads on an Illumina HiSeq2000. The paper's processing steps were these. SOAPnuke was used to process the raw data, throwing out any read that contained adapters or uncalled bases, had a mean Phred below 15, or lacked an exact constant-primer or identifier match. High-quality paired reads were merged using COPE v1.2.5, and each unique nucleotide sequence was defined as a clonotype. Clonotypes were aligned to IMGT TRBV, TRBD and TRBJ reference segments using MiTCR v1.1. Analysis was restricted to V-J combinations with a frequency above 0.0001, which covered 99.2% of repertoires. The TCS score was defined as F50 (clonal expansion) divided by E x V (chaos), with BLOSUM62-based TCRdist calculated between CDR3 peptides within each V-J. Welch's t-statistics and random forest reduced approximately 520 V-J features to 13, which were used in a naive Bayes classifier (R e1071). The Morisita-Horn index was used to measure how similar the thyroid and blood repertoires were. TCRdb handled the public reads itself, with Q25 trimming in fastp and clone calling in MiXCR, and kept productive beta chains. A single entry per CDR3 protein holds the most common genes and DNA from its merged rows. The V and J calls reflect TCRdb's pipeline rather than the authors' work. The sample contains roughly 570,000 distinct CDR3 sequences, roughly 50% of them found a single time. Of the sample, around 17% falls within the top ten clones.

General findings and caveats noted by the study authors: No statistical method was used to fix the sample size in advance, and group allocation was not hidden from the investigators. In validation, the model predicted progression to ophthalmopathy with around 71% sensitivity and over 72% specificity, a median of about 6.7 months before onset. Most expanded thyroid clonotypes (frequency above 0.001) were also detected in blood, suggesting blood repertoires may reflect thyroid immune responses. A 13 V-J signature model separated ophthalmopathy from stable hyperthyroidism, with approximately 87% sensitivity and 81% to 82% specificity in cross-validation and 80%/75% in testing.

Sequencing was carried out using peripheral blood or thyroid tissue (not recorded which). The clonotype was recovered from an adult woman with Graves' disease, either hyperthyroidism or ophthalmopathy (not recorded which). The V and J segments used are TRBV4-2 and TRBJ2-5; the D gene is not confidently resolved. The CDR3 in this case is CASSQDRPGTQYF. The nucleotide sequence is TGTGCCAGCAGCCAGGACCGTCCGGGGACCCAGTACTTC.